The rows below give T cell receptor beta chains drawn from one sample of a study of blood T cell repertoires in COVID-19. The data were produced by immunoSEQ multiplex PCR, yet TCRdb's version contains in-frame clones alone and is incomplete. This sample yields some 170,000 clones, of which 65% to 90% are seen a single time; 13% to 15% belongs to the top ten. Source material: PBMCs or T cells enriched from blood (not recorded which). Receptors were obtained from a man aged 50-59 years who had recovered from COVID-19. Each CDR3 is given with its conserved first and last residue. A D gene is named only where the DNA matches it firmly.

cdr3_aa d_call cdr3_length j_call v_call
CASSYQTGGDEQFF TRBD1 14 TRBJ2-1 TRBV18
CASSSSGGITDTQYF TRBD2 15 TRBJ2-3 TRBV7-3
CASSQANRGTEAFF TRBD1 14 TRBJ1-1 TRBV4-2
CAWIREQGSYNEQFF . 15 TRBJ2-1 TRBV30
CASSTPDRSGTDTQYF TRBD1 16 TRBJ2-3 TRBV28
CASSQVFAGGETQYF TRBD2 15 TRBJ2-5 TRBV4-1
CASSQDQGSGANVLTF . 16 TRBJ2-6 TRBV4-2
CASSRPTAYEQYF . 13 TRBJ2-7 TRBV5-1
CASSLAVAGGLSRADTQYF TRBD2 19 TRBJ2-3 TRBV7-6
CSASGTGTQPQHF TRBD1 13 TRBJ1-5 TRBV20-1
CASSYHRMGDSEAFF . 15 TRBJ1-1 TRBV6-5
CASSLDRQQQPQHF . 14 TRBJ1-5 TRBV28
CASSLTVGSTDTQYF . 15 TRBJ2-3 TRBV5-1
CAWTPGGSSYEQYF . 14 TRBJ2-7 TRBV30
CASSLLVWGTTNEKLFF . 17 TRBJ1-4 TRBV5-1
CASSVRGFSYNSPLHF . 16 TRBJ1-6 TRBV27
CASSLEGGASIQYF TRBD1 14 TRBJ2-4 TRBV11-2
CASSQDRVGVSSYEQYF . 17 TRBJ2-7 TRBV14
CASSAQGLSYNEQFF . 15 TRBJ2-1 TRBV7-2
CASSPDRAGPTNYGYTF . 17 TRBJ1-2 TRBV5-6
CASSQVLGRGANTEAFF TRBD1 17 TRBJ1-1 TRBV14
CASSQADYSNQPQHF . 15 TRBJ1-5 TRBV4-1
CASSLVRQDGGGYTF . 15 TRBJ1-2 TRBV5-5
CASSESRGVYNEQFF TRBD2 15 TRBJ2-1 TRBV10-1
CASSWSASGGRGQETQYF TRBD2 18 TRBJ2-5 TRBV2
CASSPRPGDGYTF . 13 TRBJ1-2 TRBV18
CASSYARAGELFF . 13 TRBJ2-2 TRBV12-3/TRBV12-4
CSVAGQGVDGYTF TRBD1 13 TRBJ1-2 TRBV29-1
CASSLIRANTGELFF . 15 TRBJ2-2 TRBV7-3
CASSQDWSGQGNEKLFF TRBD1 17 TRBJ1-4 TRBV3-1/TRBV3-2
CASNLVRQGDEKLFF TRBD1 15 TRBJ1-4 TRBV5-6
CASSLQGLKLGAEAFF . 16 TRBJ1-1 TRBV5-1
CASSPGTGGGEQYF TRBD1 14 TRBJ2-7 TRBV5-1
CASSVTANTGELFF . 14 TRBJ2-2 TRBV6-4
CASSQDRGVGYTF TRBD1 13 TRBJ1-2 TRBV5-4
CASSFLGLAGYQETQYF TRBD2 17 TRBJ2-5 TRBV7-9
CSVADTGELFF . 11 TRBJ2-2 TRBV29-1
CASSIDSGRNTGELFF TRBD2 16 TRBJ2-2 TRBV19
CASSPGQGPSYGYTF TRBD1 15 TRBJ1-2 TRBV7-9
CASSPTVSYGYTF . 13 TRBJ1-2 TRBV7-9